One and the same sample provided the 11 T cell receptor beta chains below, sequenced in a study of blood T cells in healthy people across ages. A J-beta primer mix and a sample-barcoded 5' primer were used in a second PCR of about 7 to 12 cycles. TCRdb independently ran MiXCR on the 5' RACE reads; one entry per CDR3 protein. The sample holds some 900,000 distinct CDR3 sequences; around 46% are singletons and the top ten take around 15%. The sample taken for sequencing was blood. The receptors shown here come from a man aged 25 to 40 in good health.

V gene TRBV6-5 combines with J gene TRBJ2-7; maybe TRBD2 (6 bases). The CDR3 spans 15 residues. V was cut by 6 bases and J by 3 bases, with 18 bases left in between. Germline CDR1 MNHEY, CDR2 SVGAGI. In nucleotides, the CDR3 is TGTGCCAGCAGCAGACTTAGGGACTTCCTCTACGAGCAGTACTTC. Amino acids: CASSRLRDFLYEQYF.

The chain joins TRBV7-2 to TRBJ2-2; weak D call: TRBD1 (6 bases). Germline V gene sequence: CDR1 SGHTA, CDR2 FQGNSA. V lost 6 bases and J lost 4, with 12 bases in between. CDR3 length: 14 amino acids. The CDR3 DNA follows: TGTGCCAGCAGAACGACAGGAACCACCGGGGAGCTGTTTTTT. Residues: CASRTTGTTGELFF.

This clonotype was detected many times. The chain employs TRBV4-1 and TRBJ1-2; D gene unclear. Germline CDR1 and CDR2: MGHRA and YSYEKL. The CDR3 has 15 amino acids. V was cut by 0 bases and J by 0 bases, with 8 bases left in between. CDR3: CASSQDFDSNYGYTF. The CDR3 DNA sequence: TGCGCCAGCAGCCAAGATTTCGATTCTAACTATGGCTACACCTTC.

This chain joins TRBV12-3 or TRBV12-4 and TRBJ1-1, with D possibly matching TRBD1 (5 bases). V was cut by 11 bases and J by 4 bases, with 14 bases left in between. The CDR3 extends over 12 amino acids. The CDR3 reads CASNGGGTEAFF. CDR3 DNA: TGTGCCTCCAACGGGGGGGGCACTGAAGCTTTCTTT.

The rearrangement links TRBV18 to TRBJ2-7, with 8 bases fitting TRBD1. Germline CDR1 is KGHSH and CDR2 is LQKENI. Losses at the gene ends were 0 bases for V and 2 bases for J; bases not matched to a gene: 3. There are 15 residues in the CDR3. CDR3 loop: CASSPPTGDPYEQYF. For the CDR3, the DNA is TGTGCCAGCTCACCACCGACAGGGGACCCCTACGAGCAGTACTTC.

The V call is TRBV25-1, the J call TRBJ1-6, with D possibly TRBD1 on 5 matching bases. The germline V and J ends were trimmed by 2 bases and 7 bases, with 12 bases remaining between them. Germline V gene sequence: CDR1 MGHDK, CDR2 SYGVNS. The CDR3 runs to 15 residues. CDR3 region: CASSEPGGGNSPLHF. In nucleotides, the CDR3 is TGTGCCAGCAGTGAACCCGGGGGAGGAAATTCACCCCTCCACTTT.

This clonotype was counted between two and nine times. This chain uses TRBV6-6 with TRBJ2-7; perhaps TRBD2 as D (6 bases). CDR1 and CDR2 (germline): MNHNY, SVGAGI (reference sequence). The CDR3 covers 13 residues. Trimming shortened V by 2 bases and J by 6 bases, and 11 bases separated the two germline ends. The CDR3 DNA is TGTGCCAGCAGTTACGGCGGAGGGGTCGAGCAGTACTTC. Amino acid sequence: CASSYGGGVEQYF.

The gene calls are TRBV25-1 and TRBJ2-1, with 7 bases lining up with TRBD2. Trimming removed 7 bases from V and 0 bases from J; junction bases left unmatched: 6. The germline CDR1 and CDR2 sequences are MGHDK and SYGVNS. This CDR3 is built from 15 residues. As DNA, the CDR3 is TGTGCCAGCAACCGGCGCGGGGGCTCCTACAATGAGCAGTTCTTC. Translated: CASNRRGGSYNEQFF.

The chain is built from TRBV7-3 and TRBJ1-2, with no clear D. Looked up from germline, CDR1 is SGHTA and CDR2 is FQGTGA. The CDR3 is 8 amino acids. The V and J ends lost 5 bases and 12 bases respectively, with 4 bases between them. The CDR3: CASSVNTF. CDR3 nucleotides: TGTGCCAGCAGCGTAAACACCTTC.

This chain links TRBV28 with TRBJ1-5; no clear D gene. The V end was cut by 5 bases, the J end by 0 bases, with 23 bases between. Per the germline V gene, CDR1 is MDHEN and CDR2 is SYDVKM. CDR3 length equals 19 residues. CDR3 in amino acids: CASSLRPGRAGSSNQPQHF. The DNA of the CDR3 is TGTGCCAGCAGTCTAAGGCCCGGTAGAGCTGGTTCTAGCAATCAGCCCCAGCATTTT.

V and J are TRBV7-2 and TRBJ2-3, with 9 positions matching TRBD2. After removal of 6 bases from V and 14 bases from J, the junction contained 9 bases not matched to a gene. The germline CDR1 and CDR2 sequences are SGHTA and FQGNSA. This CDR3 is 12 amino acids long. The CDR3 nucleotides are TGTGCCAGCAGTTATCTAGCGGGGCGGGGGTATTTT. This codes for CASSYLAGRGYF.